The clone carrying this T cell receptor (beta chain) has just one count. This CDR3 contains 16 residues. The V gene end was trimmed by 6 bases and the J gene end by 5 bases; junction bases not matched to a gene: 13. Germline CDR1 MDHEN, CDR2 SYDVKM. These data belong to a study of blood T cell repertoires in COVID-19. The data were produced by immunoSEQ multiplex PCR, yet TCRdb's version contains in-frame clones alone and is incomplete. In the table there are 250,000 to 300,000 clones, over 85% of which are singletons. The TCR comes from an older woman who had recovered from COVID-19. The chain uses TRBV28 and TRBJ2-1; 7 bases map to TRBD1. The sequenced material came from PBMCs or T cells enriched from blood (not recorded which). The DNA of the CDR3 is TGTGCCAGCAGGTCCGGGACAGCGAATCTCGACAATGAGCAGTTCTTC. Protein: CASRSGTANLDNEQFF. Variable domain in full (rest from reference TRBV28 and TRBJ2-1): DVKVTQSSRYLVKRTGEKVFLECVQDMDHENMFWYRQDPGLGLRLIYFSYDVKMKEKGDIPEGYSVSREKKERFSLILESASTNQTSMYLCASRSGTANLDNEQFFGPGTRLTVL.